The present entry profiles one T cell receptor beta chain with its context. This sample was taken from a study of blood T cell repertoires in COVID-19. Assay: immunoSEQ multiplex PCR; the TCRdb copy retains only in-frame clones and omits some. The sample lists approximately 85,000 clones, 70% to 90% occurring once. The CDR3 is 15 residues long. V lost 5 bases and J lost 7, with 20 bases in between. Germline loops: CDR1 ENHRY, CDR2 SYGVKD. Sequences were obtained from peripheral blood. This TCR was recovered from a man aged 50 or older with active or convalescent COVID-19. The rearrangement links TRBV10-3 to TRBJ1-1, with D possibly being TRBD1 (6 bases). CDR3 DNA sequence: TGTGCCATCAGTCGACCCACAGGGCCCGTGGGTGAAGCTTTCTTT. Its translation is CAISRPTGPVGEAFF.